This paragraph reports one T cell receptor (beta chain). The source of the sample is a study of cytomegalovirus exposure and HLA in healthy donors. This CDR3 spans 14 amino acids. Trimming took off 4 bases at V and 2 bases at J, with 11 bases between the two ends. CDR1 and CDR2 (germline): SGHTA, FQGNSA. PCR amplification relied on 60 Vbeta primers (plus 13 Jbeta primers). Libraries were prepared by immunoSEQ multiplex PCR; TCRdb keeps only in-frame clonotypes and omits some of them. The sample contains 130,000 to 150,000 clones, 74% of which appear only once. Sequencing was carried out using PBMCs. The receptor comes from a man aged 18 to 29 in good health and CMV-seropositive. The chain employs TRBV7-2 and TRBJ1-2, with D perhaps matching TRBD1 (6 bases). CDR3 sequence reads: CASSSQTGNYGYTF. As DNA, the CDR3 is TGTGCCAGCAGCTCTCAAACAGGGAACTATGGCTACACCTTC. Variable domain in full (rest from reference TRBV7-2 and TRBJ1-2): GAGVSQSPSNKVTEKGKDVELRCDPISGHTALYWYRQSLGQGLEFLIYFQGNSAPDKSGLPSDRFSAERTGGSVSTLTIQRTQQEDSAVYLCASSSQTGNYGYTFGSGTRLTVV.